Listed here is a single T cell receptor (beta chain). Its cognate antigen is unknown. This entry is derived from a study of T cell responses to AZD1222 COVID-19 vaccine. As for the study in general: Second-dose groups at about 4 or about 12 weeks were pooled.

Method: immunoSEQ multiplex PCR; TCRdb's copy keeps in-frame clones and lacks some. This table holds roughly 190,000 clones, approximately 90% found once. Study-level findings and limits: Spike-specific TCR breadth and depth rose after two AZD1222 doses. Repertoires in all cases were sampled only once the peak T cell response had passed.

The CDR3 consists of 19 residues. Trimming cost V 6 bases and J 2 bases; bases outside gene matches: 12. Germline V lookup: CDR1 MNHEY, CDR2 SVGEGT. The receptor was derived from an adult in good health. Here the sequenced sample was peripheral blood, taken on day 0 of AZD1222 vaccination. The J gene is TRBJ2-5, the V gene TRBV6-2 or TRBV6-3, with 16 bases identical to TRBD2. This chain's CDR3 is CASSQPTPGLAGGQETQYF. CDR3 nucleotide sequence: TGTGCCAGCAGCCAACCAACCCCGGGACTAGCGGGAGGGCAAGAGACCCAGTACTTC.